This TCR beta chain originates from a study of blood T cells in healthy people across ages. Findings of the study overall: As age increased, TCR beta diversity per million T cells fell in a roughly linear fashion. In these data, TCR beta diversity tracked strongly with naive T cell percentage.

As concerns this clonotype: What it recognizes is unknown.

With a J-beta primer mix and a sample-barcoded 5' primer, a second PCR ran roughly 7 to 11 cycles. Tagging of each cDNA molecule was performed by a template-switch adaptor with 12 random nucleotides. TCRdb reanalysed the 5' RACE reads using MiXCR and keeps one entry per CDR3 protein. The table lists about 1.1 million distinct CDR3 sequences, around two fifths of them singletons. Isolated per sample were at least 6 million PBMCs. The sequence derives from a man aged 18 to 29 in good health. The sample was blood.

The CDR3 DNA follows: TGCAGTGCTAGCCGATTAGCCGATACGCAGTATTTT. Its translation is CSASRLADTQYF. The chain uses TRBV20-1 and TRBJ2-3; no definite D call. The CDR3 contains 12 residues. Trimming pared 3 bases from V and 6 bases from J, leaving 10 bases between. Germline CDR1 and CDR2: DFQATT and SNEGSKA (reference sequence).